This entry features one T cell receptor (beta chain) sequence. Antigen unknown. The sample is drawn from a study of vaccination and CD4 T cells after COVID-19. For the study at large: Two mRNA vaccine doses were given, either BNT162b2 or mRNA-1273. Ranging from 14 to 241, the interval between dose two and post-vaccine sampling had a median of about 76 days.

The Oncomine TCR Beta short-read assay generated sequence data from the DNA of cultured CD4+ T cells. A single record per CDR3 protein comes from TCRdb applying MiXCR to the PCR reads. Altogether 10,000 to 15,000 distinct CDR3 sequences are present, around 70% being singletons, with the ten largest covering roughly 7.8%. Noted treatment: approximately 10-day PBMC culture with coronavirus spike peptide pools or control peptides (ViraFEST assay). This CDR3 comprises 14 residues. The V and J ends lost 3 bases and 4 bases respectively, with 15 bases between them. Germline CDR1 reads SQVTM; CDR2 reads ANQGSEA. Points from the study as a whole: SARS-CoV-2-reactive clonotypes rose nonsignificantly, with the median going from about 20 to 38.

The clonotype originates from a human donor who received a COVID-19 vaccine. The specimen was CD4+ T cells from blood, cultured in vitro, collected after SARS-CoV-2 vaccination. The chain couples TRBV29-1 to TRBJ1-2; maybe TRBD1 (6 bases). This chain's CDR3 is CSVDRDTESYGYTF. The CDR3 DNA is TGCAGCGTTGACCGGGACACCGAGTCCTATGGCTACACCTTC.